The 20 T cell receptor beta chains below were found in one sample sequenced in a study of T-cell reconstitution after alpha-beta-depleted transplantation in children. Construction of the TCRbeta library involved unique molecular identifiers. MiXCR was run by TCRdb on the PCR reads, yielding one entry per CDR3 protein. The sample has 80,000 or so distinct CDR3 sequences; 14% are singletons. The sample was PBMCs, mostly from graft donor cells, taken 180 days after TCRalphabeta/CD19-depleted stem cell transplant. The source of these receptors is a male patient under 10 years old who had a stem cell transplant for acute lymphoblastic leukemia, so the T cells may come from the graft donor.

This clonotype was seen only a few times. The CDR3 sequence is CSARVGVNYGYTF. For the CDR3, the DNA is TGCAGTGCTAGAGTAGGGGTTAACTATGGCTACACCTTC. The chain links TRBV20-1 to TRBJ1-2; maybe TRBD1 (5 bases). Germline V gives CDR1 DFQATT, CDR2 SNEGSKA (reference sequence). V lost 1 base and J lost 1, with 7 bases in between. The CDR3 contains 13 residues.

The CDR3 sequence is CASSLNGDRRYSNQPQHF. CDR3 bases: TGTGCCAGCAGCTTGAATGGGGACAGGAGATATAGCAATCAGCCCCAGCATTTT. The chain uses TRBV11-2 and TRBJ1-5, with 8 bases lining up with TRBD1. V shed 3 bases and J 0 bases; nucleotides not matched to a gene: 10. Germline assignment: CDR1 SGHAT and CDR2 FQNNGV. CDR3 length equals 18 residues.

The table lists this clonotype with a few counts. This chain joins TRBV5-1 and TRBJ2-2; D is possibly TRBD1 or TRBD2 (6 bases each). V lost 4 bases and J lost 2, with 12 bases in between. Germline CDR1 reads SGHRS; CDR2 reads YFSETQ. The length of the CDR3 is 15 residues. The CDR3: CASSITGANTGELFF. Here the CDR3 DNA reads TGCGCCAGCAGCATAACGGGGGCCAACACCGGGGAGCTGTTTTTT.

This CDR3 is CASSKQRDSYNEQFF. The CDR3 bases are TGTGCCAGCAGCAAGCAGCGAGACTCCTACAATGAGCAGTTCTTC. This chain links TRBV11-2 with TRBJ2-1, with D unresolved. The V gene's germline CDR1 is SGHAT and CDR2 FQNNGV. This CDR3 comprises 15 residues. Trimming pared 5 bases from V and 0 bases from J, leaving 11 bases between.

This clonotype was detected ten times or more. CDR3 sequence: CASSLLGQIYEQYF. CDR3 nucleotides: TGTGCCAGCAGTCTCCTCGGACAGATCTACGAGCAGTACTTC. The V call is TRBV27, the J call TRBJ2-7; possible D gene TRBD1, 6 bases. The CDR3 covers 14 residues. V lost 5 bases, J lost 3 bases, and 14 bases lay in between. In germline, CDR1 is MNHEY, CDR2 SMNVEV (reference sequence).

This clonotype was counted ten times or more. The chain joins TRBV20-1 to TRBJ2-4, with a tentative D call TRBD2 (5 bases). CDR3 length equals 15 residues. V was trimmed by 1 base and J by 1 base, leaving 11 bases between them. The germline gives CDR1 DFQATT, CDR2 SNEGSKA (reference sequence). This CDR3 is CSARGAAAAKNIQYF. The DNA of the CDR3 is TGCAGTGCTAGAGGGGCAGCGGCCGCCAAAAACATTCAGTACTTC.

This clonotype has only a few counts. The rearrangement links TRBV7-9 to TRBJ2-1, with D unresolved. The CDR3 runs 12 residues. CDR1 and CDR2 from the germline V gene are SEHNR and FQNEAQ (reference sequence). Between the trimmed V and J ends, which lost 2 bases and 8 bases, there was a span of 7 bases. The CDR3 coding sequence is TGTGCCAGCAGCTTAAGACGCGATGAGCAGTTCTTC. Protein: CASSLRRDEQFF.

Ten or more counts support this clonotype. The V gene is TRBV12-3 or TRBV12-4, the J gene TRBJ2-5, with a weak D call TRBD2 (5 bases). The CDR3 length is 13 residues. V lost 3 bases and J lost 2, with 7 bases in between. The CDR3 loop reads CASSFRGQETQYF. Here the CDR3 DNA reads TGTGCCAGCAGTTTTCGCGGGCAAGAGACCCAGTACTTC.

This rearrangement joins TRBV5-4 to TRBJ2-3; D may correspond to TRBD1 or TRBD2 (6 bases each). This CDR3 region has 14 residues. Trimming removed 0 bases from V and 3 bases from J, with 8 bases in between. CDR1 and CDR2 from the germline V gene are SGHNT and YYREEE (reference sequence). The CDR3 DNA is TGTGCCAGCAGCTTGGGCGGGACAACAGATACGCAGTATTTT. Translation: CASSLGGTTDTQYF.

This clonotype appeared a few times. V usage is TRBV5-1 and J usage is TRBJ1-2, with 8 bases aligning to TRBD1. The V and J ends lost 3 bases and 4 bases, in that order; junction bases with no gene match: 2. This CDR3 is built from 13 residues. Germline-derived CDR1 and CDR2 are SGHRS and YFSETQ. In DNA form, the CDR3 reads TGCGCCAGCAGCTCGACAGGGGTCTATGGCTACACCTTC. Translated: CASSSTGVYGYTF.

V and J are TRBV11-2 and TRBJ2-5; tentatively, D is TRBD2 (7 bases). V dropped 5 bases and J dropped 3 bases, with 19 bases sitting between them. The CDR3 contains 16 residues. Germline V CDR1 and CDR2: SGHAT, FQNNGV. The CDR3 loop reads CASSRLGGPREETQYF. CDR3 DNA: TGTGCCAGCAGCAGACTCGGGGGGCCTCGAGAAGAGACCCAGTACTTC.

The V gene is TRBV20-1, the J gene TRBJ1-2; D is possibly TRBD1 (6 bases). The germline V gene has CDR1 DFQATT and CDR2 SNEGSKA (reference sequence). This CDR3 is built from 12 residues. The V gene lost 6 bases and the J gene lost 4 bases, with 12 bases spanning the gap. The CDR3 nucleotides read TGCAGTGCCACAAGGACAGTCTATGGCTACACCTTC. Its translation is CSATRTVYGYTF.

The rearrangement uses TRBV20-1 and TRBJ2-5; TRBD1 aligns across 10 bases. The CDR3 consists of 15 residues. Germline V gene lookup returns CDR1 DFQATT and CDR2 SNEGSKA (reference sequence). The V segment lost 6 bases and the J segment 0 bases; nucleotides outside the gene matches: 7. The CDR3 nucleotides are TGCAGTGCCAGGACAGGGGGTCTGTACCAAGAGACCCAGTACTTC. As protein: CSARTGGLYQETQYF.

This rearrangement joins TRBV4-3 to TRBJ1-2, with no clear D. Germline V gene lookup returns CDR1 LGHNA and CDR2 YSLEER. V dropped 4 bases and J dropped 8 bases, with 14 bases sitting between them. The CDR3 is made up of 13 amino acids. CDR3: CASSLGGSRGYTF. The CDR3 bases are TGCGCCAGCAGCCTAGGAGGGTCACGGGGCTACACCTTC.

In this sample, this clonotype turned up a few times. The chain links TRBV2 to TRBJ2-7, with 9 bases lining up with TRBD1. The CDR3 length is 13 residues. Trimming took 7 bases from V and 5 from J; bases not matched to a gene: 6. CDR1 is SNHLY, CDR2 FYNNEI, per germline. The CDR3 nucleotides read TGTGCCAGCACCCGACAGGGGGGACACGAGCAGTACTTC. Protein: CASTRQGGHEQYF.

Only a few counts were recorded for this clonotype. This sequence joins TRBV7-3 and TRBJ2-7; D possibly corresponds to TRBD1 (7 bases). This CDR3 has 14 amino acids. CDR1 and CDR2 (germline): SGHTA, FQGTGA. The germline V and J ends were trimmed by 6 bases and 5 bases, with 17 bases remaining between them. CDR3 sequence reads: CASSSEGARNEQYF. The CDR3 region has the DNA TGTGCCAGCAGTTCGGAGGGGGCGAGAAACGAGCAGTACTTC.

The V gene is TRBV10-3, the J gene TRBJ1-2; TRBD1 matches 7 bases. CDR3 size: 15 residues. Trimming removed 2 bases from V and 1 base from J; junction bases left unmatched: 4. In germline, CDR1 is ENHRY, CDR2 SYGVKD. DNA of the CDR3: TGTGCCATCAGTGAGCCGGGACAGCTTAACTATGGCTACACCTTC. Translation: CAISEPGQLNYGYTF.

CDR3 sequence (DNA): TGTGCCAGCTCACCATCCCGTCTTTTTCTAAGGGAAAAACTGTTTTTT. Encoded protein: CASSPSRLFLREKLFF. V usage is TRBV18 and J usage is TRBJ1-4; D is undetermined. V was trimmed by 2 bases and J by 8 bases, leaving 18 bases between them. CDR1 and CDR2 (germline): KGHSH, LQKENI. The CDR3 is 16 amino acids.

In this sample, this clonotype turned up a few times. The chain carries TRBV20-1 and TRBJ1-2, with 7 nucleotides matching TRBD1. Trimming took 3 bases from V and 5 from J; bases not matched to a gene: 6. Germline CDR1 reads DFQATT; CDR2 reads SNEGSKA (reference sequence). This CDR3 contains 13 residues. CDR3 sequence reads: CSASETGRYGYTF. The CDR3 coding sequence is TGCAGTGCTAGTGAGACAGGGCGGTATGGCTACACCTTC.

The rearrangement links TRBV30 to TRBJ1-1; the D gene is possibly TRBD1 (6 bases). Germline V gene lookup returns CDR1 GTSNPN and CDR2 SVGIG (reference sequence). This CDR3 has 10 residues. V lost 4 bases to trimming and J lost 8 bases, with 8 bases between them. Here the CDR3 reads CAWNDREAFF. The CDR3 nucleotides read TGTGCCTGGAACGACAGGGAAGCTTTCTTT.